What follows are 3 T cell receptor beta chains derived from one specimen sequenced in a study of long-term antiretroviral therapy in people with HIV (dated by TCRdb to the early 2020s). Sequencing of the TRB variable region was done with the immunoSEQ hsTCRB v3.0 assay at survey level resolution. TCRdb provides this immuneACCESS table in a form limited to in-frame rearrangements. Some clones are lacking; in checked studies, under half of them reflect an unresolved V gene, and why the rest are absent is not known. Counted in this sample were 23,000 or so clones; just over 90% of them appeared once. About 8.9% of the sample is taken by the ten largest. The source was unsorted PBMCs, collected 7.6 years after starting antiretroviral therapy. These receptors originate from a woman in her forties with HIV.

CDR3 region: CASSLVGTVTHSNQPQHF. The CDR3 region has the DNA TGTGCCAGCAGCTTAGTAGGGACAGTTACTCATAGCAATCAGCCCCAGCATTTT. The chain employs TRBV7-2 and TRBJ1-5, with TRBD1 matching over 7 bases. The ends lost 1 base at V and 0 bases at J; junction bases unmatched: 9. This CDR3 spans 18 amino acids. The V gene's germline CDR1 is SGHTA and CDR2 FQGNSA.

The V gene is TRBV5-4, the J gene TRBJ2-7; 13 positions agree with TRBD2. Per the germline V gene, CDR1 is SGHNT and CDR2 is YYREEE (reference sequence). The V and J ends lost 1 base and 7 bases, in that order; junction bases with no gene match: 5. This CDR3 comprises 15 residues. CDR3 region: CASSLQLAGGREQYF. The CDR3 nucleotides are TGTGCCAGCAGCTTGCAACTAGCGGGGGGGCGTGAGCAGTACTTC.

The chain combines TRBV7-9 with TRBJ2-7, with 10 bases identical to TRBD2. The V gene's germline CDR1 is SEHNR and CDR2 FQNEAQ (reference sequence). V dropped 3 bases and J dropped 5; count of bases not matched to a gene: 4. CDR3 length equals 14 residues. The CDR3 protein is CASSLSGGADEQYF. CDR3 nucleotides: TGTGCCAGCAGCTTGAGCGGGGGGGCAGACGAGCAGTACTTC. Complete variable domain (other parts from reference TRBV7-9 and TRBJ2-7): DTGVSQNPRHKITKRGQNVTFRCDPISEHNRLYWYRQTLGQGPEFLTYFQNEAQLEKSRLLSDRFSAERPKGSFSTLEIQRTEQGDSAMYLCASSLSGGADEQYFGPGTRLTVT.